Listed below are T cell receptor beta chains from one sample, sequenced in a study of radiation and T cells in renal cell carcinoma. Profiled with immunoSEQ multiplex PCR; TCRdb holds only in-frame clones, not every one. The table shows about 130,000 clones, with 80% to 85% occurring only once. The sequencing here drew on blood, taken from a patient whose treatment included radiotherapy and nephrectomy. All receptors come from a woman aged 55 to 70 with renal cell carcinoma. Each CDR3 is given with its conserved first and last residue. A D gene is named only where the DNA matches it firmly. Where a row states a size, it is once, few, many or the class of an expanded clone; other rows omit it.

abundance | len | j_gene | v_gene | d_gene | CDR3aa | CDR3nt
- | 15 | TRBJ1-1 | TRBV7-9 | - | CASSDLGLRDTEAFF | TGTGCCAGCAGCGATTTGGGACTTCGGGACACTGAAGCTTTCTTT
once | 15 | TRBJ2-1 | TRBV28 | TRBD1 | CASSLTGTVRNEQFF | TGTGCCAGCAGTTTAACCGGGACAGTACGGAATGAGCAGTTCTTC
- | 15 | TRBJ2-5 | TRBV11-2 | - | CASSLDPGGRETQYF | TGTGCCAGCAGCTTAGATCCCGGAGGTCGGGAGACCCAGTACTTC
- | 15 | TRBJ2-3 | TRBV6-5 | TRBD1 | CASRGQGLGTDTQYF | TGTGCCAGCAGGGGACAGGGGCTGGGCACAGATACGCAGTATTTT
once | 15 | TRBJ1-2 | TRBV4-2 | TRBD1 | CASSQAGGLGYGYTF | TGTGCCAGCAGCCAGGCAGGGGGCTTGGGTTATGGCTACACCTTC
- | 14 | TRBJ2-6 | TRBV27 | - | CASSYSSGANVLTF | TGTGCCAGCAGTTATTCCTCTGGGGCCAACGTCCTGACTTTC
few | 16 | TRBJ1-6 | TRBV28 | - | CASSSPTTGPNSPLHF | TGTGCCAGCAGTTCCCCCACGACAGGCCCAAATTCACCCCTCCACTTT
- | 14 | TRBJ1-5 | TRBV7-2 | - | CASSLALDNQPQHF | TGTGCCAGCAGCTTAGCGCTGGACAATCAGCCCCAGCATTTT
- | 15 | TRBJ1-2 | TRBV5-1 | TRBD1 | CASSPKTGGFDGYTF | TGCGCCAGCAGCCCCAAGACAGGGGGGTTTGATGGCTACACCTTC
- | 17 | TRBJ1-5 | TRBV4-1 | TRBD1 | CASSQGPGQGNNQPQHF | TGCGCCAGCAGCCAGGGTCCCGGACAGGGCAACAATCAGCCCCAGCATTTT
- | 15 | TRBJ1-4 | TRBV19 | - | CASSPTGTENEKLFF | TGTGCCAGTAGTCCCACCGGGACCGAGAATGAAAAACTGTTTTTT
- | 12 | TRBJ2-1 | TRBV6-5 | - | CASSYAGHEQFF | TGTGCCAGCAGTTACGCAGGGCATGAGCAGTTCTTC
- | 14 | TRBJ2-5 | TRBV7-2 | - | CASSLYPSSETQYF | TGTGCCAGCAGCTTATACCCTAGTTCGGAGACCCAGTACTTC
- | 19 | TRBJ2-3 | TRBV19 | TRBD2 | CASTSREGSLDPRADTQYF | TGTGCCAGCACTAGCCGGGAGGGGAGCTTAGACCCCCGCGCAGATACGCAGTATTTT
once | 16 | TRBJ2-5 | TRBV11-2 | TRBD1 | CASSLLTGGKQETQYF | TGTGCCAGCAGCTTATTGACAGGGGGTAAACAAGAGACCCAGTACTTC
few | 12 | TRBJ2-7 | TRBV4-3 | - | CASSQGRNEQYF | TGCGCCAGCAGCCAAGGTCGCAACGAGCAGTACTTC
- | 13 | TRBJ1-2 | TRBV11-2 | TRBD1 | CASSLGRTGSDTF | TGTGCCAGCAGCTTAGGTAGGACAGGGAGTGACACCTTC
- | 14 | TRBJ2-2 | TRBV6-5 | - | CASSYGPNTGELFF | TGTGCCAGCAGTTACGGCCCGAACACCGGGGAGCTGTTTTTT
- | 14 | TRBJ1-1 | TRBV7-2 | TRBD1 | CASSVDRDRTEAFF | TGTGCCAGCAGCGTGGACAGGGATCGGACTGAAGCTTTCTTT
- | 14 | TRBJ1-1 | TRBV7-9 | TRBD1 | CASSRGGGNTEAFF | TGTGCCAGCAGCCGAGGGGGCGGGAACACTGAAGCTTTCTTT
- | 14 | TRBJ1-1 | TRBV5-1 | - | CASSLESMNTEAFF | TGCGCCAGCAGCTTGGAGAGCATGAACACTGAAGCTTTCTTT
- | 14 | TRBJ1-3 | TRBV6-5 | - | CASRTGSAGNTIYF | TGTGCCAGCAGAACAGGGAGTGCTGGAAACACCATATATTTT
few | 11 | TRBJ1-1 | TRBV11-3 | - | CASSSTNQAFF | TGTGCCAGCAGCTCGACGAACCAAGCTTTCTTT
- | 17 | TRBJ1-5 | TRBV28 | - | CASSLPLGLASYQPQHF | TGTGCCAGCAGCCTACCTTTAGGTCTAGCTTCCTATCAGCCCCAGCATTTT
- | 18 | TRBJ2-7 | TRBV10-3 | TRBD2 | CAIRRGPQAGGPSYEQYF | TGTGCCATCAGGAGGGGGCCACAGGCGGGAGGGCCTTCCTACGAGCAGTACTTC
- | 14 | TRBJ1-6 | TRBV27 | - | CASSFRGGNSPLHF | TGTGCCAGCAGTTTCAGGGGAGGTAATTCACCCCTCCACTTT
- | 15 | TRBJ2-5 | TRBV2 | - | CASSIQGGNGETQYF | TGTGCCAGCAGTATCCAGGGAGGAAACGGAGAGACCCAGTACTTC
- | 15 | TRBJ2-3 | TRBV5-1 | TRBD2 | CASSFSGGATDTQYF | TGCGCCAGCAGCTTTAGCGGGGGGGCAACAGATACGCAGTATTTT
- | 16 | TRBJ1-4 | TRBV6-1 | - | CASSDRAQLEDEKLFF | TGTGCCAGCAGTGACCGGGCCCAACTCGAGGATGAAAAACTGTTTTTT
- | 13 | TRBJ2-7 | TRBV10-3 | - | CAISQRNRYEQYF | TGTGCCATCAGCCAGCGGAACCGTTACGAGCAGTACTTC
- | 15 | TRBJ1-1 | TRBV5-4 | - | CASSLNPGMNTEAFF | TGTGCCAGCAGCTTGAACCCGGGGATGAACACTGAAGCTTTCTTT
- | 17 | TRBJ2-1 | TRBV9 | TRBD1 | CASSVEPQGPGGNEQFF | TGTGCCAGCAGCGTAGAACCGCAGGGCCCAGGGGGCAATGAGCAGTTCTTC